These T cell receptor beta chains were read from a single sample in a study of beta chain features in type 1 diabetes. The method was immunoSEQ multiplex PCR; TCRdb's version includes in-frame clones alone and lacks a portion of them. The sample holds more than 150,000 clones; 10% to 15% are singletons and the top ten take 0.62%. Sequenced input: central memory CD4+ T cells from blood. The origin of the receptors is a woman between 18 and 29 years old in good health. The CDR3 runs from the conserved cysteine through the conserved F or W. D genes are given only for firm matches. Not all rows give a size; the values are once, few, many and, for expanded clones, a class.

d_gene	v_gene	j_gene	abundance	CDR3aa	CDR3nt
.	TRBV29-1	TRBJ2-2	.	CSVGKSGGISGHTGELFF	TGCAGCGTAGGAAAATCTGGGGGCATTTCGGGGCACACCGGGGAGCTGTTTTTT
TRBD2	TRBV27	TRBJ2-1	few	CASSSLAGYYNEQFF	TGTGCCAGCAGCTCACTAGCGGGCTATTACAATGAGCAGTTCTTC
TRBD2	TRBV29-1	TRBJ2-3	few	CSVGGGWRSSTDTQYF	TGCAGCGTTGGGGGAGGGTGGCGCTCTAGCACAGATACGCAGTATTTT
TRBD1	TRBV29-1	TRBJ2-1	.	CSVGRIGGPSYNEQFF	TGCAGCGTTGGTAGGATAGGGGGCCCCTCCTACAATGAGCAGTTCTTC
TRBD1	TRBV28	TRBJ1-5	few	CASSLPDRGQPQHF	TGTGCCAGCAGTTTACCCGACAGGGGACAGCCCCAGCATTTT
TRBD1	TRBV25-1	TRBJ2-1	.	CASSELRGLKGEQFF	TGTGCCAGCAGTGAATTAAGGGGGCTCAAGGGTGAGCAGTTCTTC
.	TRBV29-1	TRBJ1-3	.	CSAKPQGSPFSGNTIYF	TGCAGCGCAAAACCCCAGGGATCTCCCTTCTCTGGAAACACCATATATTTT
.	TRBV19	TRBJ2-7	.	CASSIPGSSYEQYF	TGTGCCAGTAGTATACCGGGTAGCTCCTACGAGCAGTACTTC
TRBD1	TRBV27	TRBJ1-4	.	CASRSITGDINEKLFF	TGTGCCAGCAGGTCAATTACAGGGGACATTAATGAAAAACTGTTTTTT
TRBD1	TRBV28	TRBJ2-5	.	CATRTGRETQYF	TGTGCCACTAGGACAGGGAGGGAGACCCAGTACTTC
.	TRBV29-1	TRBJ1-5	.	CSVSYGMNQPQHF	TGCAGCGTGTCTTACGGGATGAATCAGCCCCAGCATTTT
TRBD2	TRBV29-1	TRBJ2-7	.	CSVEDPPGLAGAEQYF	TGCAGCGTTGAAGATCCCCCCGGGCTAGCGGGAGCCGAGCAGTACTTC
.	TRBV29-1	TRBJ2-4	.	CSVEDHGNLMDIQYF	TGCAGCGTTGAAGATCACGGGAATCTCATGGACATTCAGTACTTC
TRBD2	TRBV29-1	TRBJ2-6	few	CSVIGLAGRPLGSGANVLTF	TGCAGCGTTATAGGACTAGCGGGAAGACCCTTGGGCTCTGGGGCCAACGTCCTGACTTTC
.	TRBV5-1	TRBJ2-5	few	CASSLAGSRQRQETQYF	TGCGCCAGCAGCTTGGCCGGTAGTAGACAGCGTCAAGAGACCCAGTACTTC
.	TRBV5-1	TRBJ1-3	few	CASSPPDSSFSGNTIYF	TGCGCCAGCAGCCCCCCGGACAGCTCATTCTCTGGAAACACCATATATTTT
TRBD2	TRBV19	TRBJ2-1	.	CASTPPTSGPYNEQFF	TGTGCCAGTACCCCCCCCACTAGCGGGCCCTACAATGAGCAGTTCTTC
TRBD2	TRBV30	TRBJ2-7	.	CAWSVVSSGRLSYEQYF	TGTGCCTGGAGTGTAGTATCTAGCGGGAGGCTTTCCTACGAGCAGTACTTC
.	TRBV5-6	TRBJ1-4	few	CASSSGGEDEKLFF	TGTGCCAGCAGCTCAGGCGGGGAGGATGAAAAACTGTTTTTT
.	TRBV18	TRBJ2-2	.	CASSPARVTGELFF	TGTGCCAGCTCACCAGCCAGGGTCACCGGGGAGCTGTTTTTT
TRBD2	TRBV28	TRBJ2-7	.	CASSALTSFEQYF	TGTGCCAGCAGTGCTTTGACTAGCTTTGAGCAGTACTTC
.	TRBV28	TRBJ2-3	.	CASSPVRSTDTQYF	TGTGCCAGCAGCCCCGTCAGGAGCACAGATACGCAGTATTTT
TRBD2	TRBV7-2	TRBJ2-3	few	CASTGLAAFTDTQYF	TGTGCCAGCACGGGACTAGCGGCATTCACAGATACGCAGTATTTT
TRBD1	TRBV28	TRBJ2-2	.	CASSTRTGSTGELFF	TGTGCCAGCAGTACAAGGACAGGGTCCACCGGGGAGCTGTTTTTT
.	TRBV7-9	TRBJ2-5	.	CASSLASHGHQETQYF	TGTGCCAGCAGCTTAGCGTCTCATGGCCACCAAGAGACCCAGTACTTC
.	TRBV30	TRBJ1-2	few	CAWSHQGLYGYTF	TGTGCCTGGAGCCATCAGGGGCTCTATGGCTACACCTTC
TRBD2	TRBV15	TRBJ2-2	many	CATSGPRTSGFLSNTGELFF	TGTGCCACCAGCGGGCCCAGGACTAGCGGGTTCCTGTCGAACACCGGGGAGCTGTTTTTT
.	TRBV29-1	TRBJ2-7	many	CSVVVRYYEQYF	TGCAGCGTTGTCGTCAGGTACTACGAGCAGTACTTC
TRBD1	TRBV6-5	TRBJ1-1	many	CASSSRQGRTEAFF	TGTGCCAGCAGTTCTCGACAGGGTCGAACTGAAGCTTTCTTT
.	TRBV29-1	TRBJ2-7	few	CSSRTEYEQYF	TGCAGCTCCCGGACAGAATACGAGCAGTACTTC
.	TRBV7-3	TRBJ1-1	few	CASRGGMYTEAFF	TGTGCCTCGAGGGGGGGTATGTACACTGAAGCTTTCTTT
.	TRBV18	TRBJ2-6	.	CASSQQGHADSGANVLTF	TGTGCCAGCTCACAGCAGGGACATGCCGACTCTGGGGCCAACGTCCTGACTTTC
TRBD2	TRBV25-1	TRBJ2-3	few	CASSEYVAGSTDTQYF	TGTGCCAGCAGTGAATATGTAGCGGGGAGCACAGATACGCAGTATTTT
TRBD1	TRBV18	TRBJ2-3	few	CASSHGDRTDTQYF	TGTGCCAGCTCCCATGGGGACAGGACAGATACGCAGTATTTT
.	TRBV4-1	TRBJ2-1	.	CASSQIVVAGYNEQFF	TGCGCCAGCAGCCAAATAGTGGTAGCTGGCTACAATGAGCAGTTCTTC
.	TRBV7-9	TRBJ2-1	.	CASSLGAGNEQFF	TGTGCCAGCAGCTTAGGAGCGGGCAATGAGCAGTTCTTC
TRBD1	TRBV2	TRBJ1-1	.	CASRERDRNTEAFF	TGTGCCAGCAGGGAGAGGGACAGGAACACTGAAGCTTTCTTT
TRBD1	TRBV7-9	TRBJ2-7	.	CASAEGTGRIYEQYF	TGTGCCAGCGCCGAAGGGACAGGGAGAATCTACGAGCAGTACTTC
.	TRBV6-1	TRBJ2-1	.	CASSATRAYNEQFF	TGTGCCAGCAGTGCTACGCGGGCTTACAATGAGCAGTTCTTC
TRBD2	TRBV2	TRBJ2-5	.	CASNQRLAGGTETQYF	TGTGCCAGCAACCAAAGACTAGCGGGAGGGACCGAGACCCAGTACTTC
.	TRBV25-1	TRBJ1-4	.	CASSAHSATNEKLFF	TGTGCCAGCAGTGCACACAGTGCAACTAATGAAAAACTGTTTTTT
TRBD2	TRBV5-4	TRBJ2-3	.	CASSTGGSRADTQYF	TGTGCCAGCAGCACTGGCGGGAGTCGGGCAGATACGCAGTATTTT
TRBD2	TRBV7-9	TRBJ2-3	.	CASSSQGGWTDTQYF	TGTGCCAGCAGCTCCCAGGGAGGGTGGACAGATACGCAGTATTTT
.	TRBV18	TRBJ2-7	few	CASSPGSLQREQYF	TGTGCCAGCTCACCGGGGAGCTTACAAAGGGAGCAGTACTTC